These 13 T cell receptor beta chains were all obtained from the same sample, sequenced in a study of OX40 agonist ivuxolimab in advanced cancers. Assay: immunoSEQ multiplex PCR; the TCRdb copy retains only in-frame clones and omits some. Of about 36,000 clones in the sample, around 84% were seen once. The specimen comprised CD4+ or CD8+ T cells sorted from blood, sampled in a trial of the OX40 agonist ivuxolimab. These receptors originate from an adult with an advanced solid tumor such as melanoma, head and neck, liver or kidney cancer.

The genes are TRBV15 and TRBJ2-7; D call uncertain. CDR3 length equals 12 residues. The V end lost 3 bases, the J end lost 4 bases, and 7 bases lay between the germline ends. Per the germline V gene, CDR1 is LNHNV and CDR2 is YYDKDF (reference sequence). The CDR3 loop reads CATSSGGYEQYF. The CDR3 DNA reads TGTGCCACCAGCAGCGGCGGTTACGAGCAGTACTTC.

The gene calls are TRBV30 and TRBJ2-5; a possible D gene is TRBD1 (6 bases). The germline gives CDR1 GTSNPN, CDR2 SVGIG (reference sequence). V was pared by 4 bases and J by 1 base, with 19 bases between. The length of the CDR3 is 16 residues. The CDR3 loop is CAWNPPSKGVQETQYF. In nucleotides, the CDR3 is TGTGCCTGGAACCCTCCGTCGAAGGGGGTCCAAGAGACCCAGTACTTC.

This rearrangement joins TRBV5-1 to TRBJ2-5; no clear D. The J call may not be correct, given that the DNA end is closer to TRBJ2-7. The CDR3 totals 14 residues. From germline, CDR1 is SGHRS and CDR2 YFSETQ. This CDR3 reads CASSFLDIGYEQYF. The CDR3 region has the DNA TGCGCCAGCAGCTTCTTAGACATCGGCTACGAGCAGTACTTC.

The chain recombines TRBV4-1 with TRBJ1-1, with 8 bases fitting TRBD1. Per germline, CDR1 MGHRA and CDR2 YSYEKL. CDR3 length: 14 amino acids. The J segment lost 5 bases and the V segment lost 2 bases, leaving 4 bases of the junction unmatched. The CDR3 region is CASSQRTGLTEAFF. CDR3 sequence (DNA): TGCGCCAGCAGCCAACGGACAGGGTTGACTGAAGCTTTCTTT.

The table lists this clone with a count of one. The V gene is TRBV15, the J gene TRBJ2-3, with 7 bases lining up with TRBD2. The CDR3 loop spans 14 amino acids. Germline V gene lookup returns CDR1 LNHNV and CDR2 YYDKDF (reference sequence). The junction had 6 bases not matched to a gene; V was cut back by 3 bases and J by 6 bases. CDR3 coding DNA: TGTGCCACCAGCAGGGCGGGAGAGTATGATACGCAGTATTTT. It yields the protein CATSRAGEYDTQYF.

The chain carries TRBV28 and TRBJ1-6; 9 bases match TRBD1. Germline V gene sequence: CDR1 MDHEN, CDR2 SYDVKM. The CDR3 is 15 amino acids. After removal of 3 bases from V and 8 bases from J, the junction contained 5 bases not matched to a gene. The CDR3 DNA reads TGTGCCAGCAGTTTGTGGACAGGGGATGATTCACCCCTCCACTTT. Translated: CASSLWTGDDSPLHF. Supplemented by reference TRBV28 and TRBJ1-6, the full variable domain reads DVKVTQSSRYLVKRTGEKVFLECVQDMDHENMFWYRQDPGLGLRLIYFSYDVKMKEKGDIPEGYSVSREKKERFSLILESASTNQTSMYLCASSLWTGDDSPLHFGNGTRLTVT.

The rearrangement uses TRBV28 and TRBJ1-1; 9 nucleotides line up with TRBD1. J lost 5 bases, V lost 4 bases, and 8 bases had no gene match. Germline V CDR1 and CDR2: MDHEN, SYDVKM. CDR3 length: 15 amino acids. CDR3 sequence reads: CASSYTGGGGTEAFF. CDR3 coding DNA: TGTGCCAGCAGTTATACAGGGGGCGGTGGGACTGAAGCTTTCTTT.

This clone occurred once. The chain joins TRBV11-2 to TRBJ2-7; 8 bases line up with TRBD2. CDR3 length equals 15 residues. Looked up from germline, CDR1 is SGHAT and CDR2 is FQNNGV. J gave up 4 bases and V 6 bases, and 11 bases lay outside the gene matches. This CDR3 is CASSRNPGLEYEQYF. The CDR3 coding sequence is TGTGCCAGCAGTCGAAACCCGGGACTAGAATACGAGCAGTACTTC.

The V call is TRBV9, the J call TRBJ1-2; tentative D call: TRBD1 (5 bases). The CDR3 is made up of 17 amino acids. CDR1 and CDR2 from the germline V gene are SGDLS and YYNGEE. The V end was cut by 4 bases, the J end by 0 bases, with 19 bases between. CDR3 sequence: CASSKRAGGRSNYGYTF. In DNA form, the CDR3 reads TGTGCCAGCAGCAAGAGGGCGGGGGGAAGGTCTAACTATGGCTACACCTTC.

This clone was counted between two and nine times. The chain employs TRBV5-1 and TRBJ1-5, with TRBD1 matching over 8 bases. CDR3 length: 13 residues. V lost 0 bases, J lost 7 bases, and 0 bases stayed unmatched. Per germline, CDR1 SGHRS and CDR2 YFSETQ. DNA for the CDR3: TGCGCCAGCAGCTTGGCAGGGGGCCAGCCCCAGCATTTT. Its protein product is CASSLAGGQPQHF.

The chain joins TRBV2 to TRBJ1-5; tentatively, D is TRBD1 (5 bases). The CDR3 runs to 14 residues. In germline, CDR1 is SNHLY, CDR2 FYNNEI. Trimming took 7 bases from V and 6 from J, leaving 16 bases between them. CDR3 nucleotide sequence: TGTGCCAGCAACCCGGGACTACCCAGTCAGCCCCAGCATTTT. Encoded protein: CASNPGLPSQPQHF.

The chain combines TRBV19 with TRBJ1-3; possible D gene TRBD1, 5 bases. V shed 3 bases and J shed 6 bases, with 6 bases lying between them. Germline V gene data show CDR1 as LNHDA and CDR2 as SQIVND (reference sequence). The CDR3 is made up of 12 amino acids. The CDR3 nucleotides are TGTGCCAGTAGTATGGGACCAAACACCATATATTTT. This encodes CASSMGPNTIYF.

This sequence joins TRBV15 and TRBJ1-5, with TRBD1 as a possible D gene (5 bases). Between the trimmed V and J ends, which lost 1 base and 7 bases, there was a span of 17 bases. Germline V gene data show CDR1 as LNHNV and CDR2 as YYDKDF (reference sequence). The CDR3 is 16 amino acids. The CDR3: CATSRARLRDGQPQHF. The DNA for the CDR3 is TGTGCCACCAGCAGAGCAAGGCTCAGGGACGGGCAGCCCCAGCATTTT.